Listed here is a single T cell receptor (beta chain). Its matching antigen is unknown. The sample comes from a study of shared clonotypes between healthy human individuals. Findings and caveats of the study: Among non-shared clonotypes, generation probabilities were lower than among those shared by all four donors.

The CDR3 is made up of 14 amino acids. Trimming stripped 1 base from V and 6 bases from J, with 13 bases between. Germline V gene data show CDR1 as MDHEN and CDR2 as SYDVKM. TCRdb keeps only in-frame clones here, not all; method: immunoSEQ multiplex PCR. In the table there are 2,100,000 or so clones, around 95% of which are singletons. The source is a man aged 18 to 30 in good health. The chain uses TRBV28 and TRBJ2-7; D possibly corresponds to TRBD2 (6 bases). The material sequenced was naive CD4+ T cells sorted from blood. Subset of the sample: CD45RA+ positively selected. The CDR3 bases are TGTGCCAGCAGTTTATTCCAGGGAGGATTCGAGCAGTACTTC. This sequence encodes CASSLFQGGFEQYF.